A selection of T cell receptor beta chains follows, all from one sample in a study of CD8 T cells in ankylosing spondylitis. From the 5' RACE reads, TCRdb called clonotypes with MiXCR, one entry per CDR3 protein. The sample gives over 600,000 distinct CDR3 sequences, about 20% of which show up once; around a fifth is in the top ten. The sample comprised blood, either unsorted or a sorted T cell fraction (not recorded which). The receptor source for this set is a male donor with ankylosing spondylitis. Each CDR3 is given with its conserved first and last residue. Fields, in order: V gene, D gene, CDR3 length, J gene, clone size, CDR3 protein, CDR3 DNA. A D gene is named only where the DNA matches it firmly. Some rows mark clone size as missing; the rest say once, few, many or name a class of expanded clone.

>TRBV29-1|-|14|TRBJ2-2|-
CSARGRTNTGELFF
TGCAGCGCCCGGGGCAGAACGAACACCGGGGAGCTGTTTTTT
>TRBV7-9|-|15|TRBJ2-7|-
CASSPLRGGPYEQYF
TGTGCCAGCAGCCCTCTCAGGGGAGGCCCCTACGAGCAGTACTTC
>TRBV10-1|-|12|TRBJ1-2|few
CASTSTGGGYTF
TGCGCCAGCACATCGACAGGCGGGGGCTACACCTTC
>TRBV12-3/TRBV12-4|-|12|TRBJ1-5|-
CASKAGYQPQHF
TGTGCCAGCAAGGCGGGGTATCAGCCCCAGCATTTT
>TRBV12-3/TRBV12-4|-|14|TRBJ2-3|few
CASILRGAGDTQYF
TGTGCCAGCATCCTCCGGGGGGCGGGAGATACGCAGTATTTT
>TRBV12-3/TRBV12-4|-|14|TRBJ2-2|many
CASSLPGYTGELFF
TGTGCCAGCAGTTTACCGGGATACACCGGGGAGCTGTTTTTT
>TRBV28|TRBD1|15|TRBJ1-5|few
CASRSGGSDNQPQHF
TGTGCCAGCAGATCAGGGGGAAGCGACAATCAGCCCCAGCATTTT
>TRBV5-1|TRBD1|14|TRBJ2-2|few
CASSWDRSTGELFF
TGCGCCAGCAGCTGGGACAGGAGCACCGGGGAGCTGTTTTTT
>TRBV18|-|14|TRBJ2-2|-
CASSPRQPTGELFF
TGTGCCAGCTCACCAAGACAGCCCACCGGGGAGCTGTTTTTT
>TRBV20-1|-|15|TRBJ2-5|once
CSARNPGLGEETQYF
TGCAGTGCTAGAAATCCAGGGCTCGGTGAAGAGACCCAGTACTTC
>TRBV6-5|-|13|TRBJ2-7|-
CASSYSSAGEQYF
TGTGCCAGCAGTTACTCGAGCGCGGGGGAGCAGTACTTC
>TRBV5-1|-|16|TRBJ2-6|many
CASSLGGHSGANVLTF
TGCGCCAGCAGCCTAGGTGGGCACTCTGGGGCCAACGTCCTGACTTTC
>TRBV29-1|-|16|TRBJ2-1|once
CSVSGSGTSSYNEQFF
TGCAGCGTTTCAGGGTCAGGGACCAGCTCCTACAATGAGCAGTTCTTC
>TRBV7-9|-|15|TRBJ2-5|-
CASSFWGAPQETQYF
TGTGCCAGCAGCTTTTGGGGAGCGCCCCAAGAGACCCAGTACTTC
>TRBV2|-|16|TRBJ2-3|many
CASSDAGTYTSDTQYF
TGTGCCAGCAGTGACGCTGGGACATACACGTCAGATACGCAGTATTTT
>TRBV5-6|TRBD2|16|TRBJ2-1|many
CASSLRGTSGRGEQFF
TGTGCCAGCAGCTTGCGGGGGACTAGCGGGAGGGGTGAGCAGTTCTTC
>TRBV12-3/TRBV12-4|-|14|TRBJ2-7|-
CASSPREKVYEQYF
TGTGCCAGCAGCCCCAGGGAAAAGGTCTACGAGCAGTACTTC
>TRBV29-1|-|14|TRBJ2-7|few
CSVEVLESGYEQYF
TGCAGCGTTGAAGTTTTGGAAAGTGGATACGAGCAGTACTTC
>TRBV19|-|15|TRBJ2-1|-
CASSPRASGKSEQFF
TGTGCCAGTAGTCCGAGGGCCTCGGGAAAAAGTGAGCAGTTCTTC
>TRBV2|-|13|TRBJ1-6|few
CASSPGPSSPLHF
TGTGCCAGCAGCCCGGGGCCAAGTTCACCCCTCCACTTT
>TRBV7-2|-|11|TRBJ2-7|-
CASSHDYEQYF
TGTGCCAGCAGCCATGACTACGAGCAGTACTTC
>TRBV7-9|-|15|TRBJ2-5|-
CASSPNRAEAETQYF
TGTGCCAGCAGTCCGAACAGGGCCGAGGCTGAGACCCAGTACTTC
>TRBV7-9|-|15|TRBJ2-7|-
CASSLVQPGVYEQYF
TGTGCCAGCAGCTTAGTACAGCCCGGCGTCTACGAGCAGTACTTC
>TRBV13|-|15|TRBJ2-1|-
CASSLGRATYNEQFF
TGTGCCAGCAGCTTAGGGAGGGCGACCTACAATGAGCAGTTCTTC
>TRBV4-2|TRBD1|17|TRBJ1-3|-
CASSQPGTGASGNTIYF
TGTGCCAGCAGCCAACCCGGGACAGGGGCCTCTGGAAACACCATATATTTT
>TRBV5-6|TRBD1|15|TRBJ2-7|few
CASSFSGTGPYEQYF
TGTGCCAGCAGCTTTTCCGGGACAGGGCCCTACGAGCAGTACTTC
>TRBV30|TRBD1|18|TRBJ1-5|-
CACQSGQGNSYSNQPQHF
TGTGCCTGCCAATCAGGACAGGGGAATAGTTATAGCAATCAGCCCCAGCATTTT
>TRBV25-1|TRBD2|17|TRBJ2-7|few
CASSESWGSGREDEQYF
TGTGCCAGCAGTGAGAGTTGGGGTAGCGGGAGAGAAGACGAGCAGTACTTC
>TRBV29-1|TRBD2|14|TRBJ2-7|many
CSVELGTSDYEQYF
TGCAGCGTTGAACTGGGGACTAGCGACTACGAGCAGTACTTC
>TRBV5-1|TRBD1|15|TRBJ2-7|-
CASSLGVQGAEEQYF
TGCGCCAGCAGCTTGGGGGTCCAGGGGGCGGAGGAGCAGTACTTC
>TRBV7-2|-|14|TRBJ2-2|-
CASSLWLETGELFF
TGTGCCAGCAGCTTATGGTTGGAGACCGGGGAGCTGTTTTTT
>TRBV6-2/TRBV6-3|-|20|TRBJ2-1|-
CASSYTGTATQKALGNEQFF
TGTGCCAGCAGTTATACCGGGACCGCAACCCAGAAGGCTCTAGGGAATGAGCAGTTCTTC
>TRBV12-3/TRBV12-4|-|12|TRBJ1-5|few
CASNQDGQPQHF
TGTGCCAGCAACCAGGACGGTCAGCCCCAGCATTTT
>TRBV6-2/TRBV6-3|-|14|TRBJ2-5|-
CASSPQGGQETQYF
TGTGCCAGCAGTCCCCAGGGGGGCCAGGAGACCCAGTACTTC
>TRBV20-1|-|16|TRBJ2-3|few
CSASNWGGLRGDTQYF
TGCAGTGCTAGTAACTGGGGGGGGCTGAGGGGAGATACGCAGTATTTT
>TRBV7-2|-|15|TRBJ2-5|-
CASTPDGGWGETQYF
TGTGCCAGCACCCCTGATGGGGGTTGGGGAGAGACCCAGTACTTC
>TRBV5-1|TRBD1|14|TRBJ1-1|many
CASSGGQGDTEAFF
TGCGCCAGCAGCGGCGGACAGGGGGACACTGAAGCTTTCTTT
>TRBV28|TRBD2|19|TRBJ2-2|few
CASRNPPGLAGGYTGELFF
TGTGCCAGCAGAAACCCTCCGGGACTAGCGGGAGGGTACACCGGGGAGCTGTTTTTT
>TRBV24-1|TRBD1|15|TRBJ2-2|-
CATSEYDTGAGELFF
TGTGCCACCAGTGAATACGACACAGGGGCCGGGGAGCTGTTTTTT
>TRBV3-1|-|15|TRBJ1-1|few
CASSQGGGTNTEAFF
TGTGCCAGCAGCCAAGGCGGGGGGACTAACACTGAAGCTTTCTTT
>TRBV29-1|TRBD1|11|TRBJ1-2|-
CSHFTGGGYTF
TGCAGCCACTTCACAGGGGGGGGCTACACCTTC
>TRBV28|-|12|TRBJ2-7|few
CASRIGDYEQYF
TGTGCCAGCAGGATCGGAGACTACGAGCAGTACTTC
>TRBV4-2|-|15|TRBJ1-5|-
CASSQESGGSQPQHF
TGTGCCAGCAGCCAAGAATCTGGAGGGAGTCAGCCCCAGCATTTT
>TRBV20-1|TRBD2|15|TRBJ2-1|many
CSARGLAGSYNEQFF
TGCAGTGCTAGAGGACTAGCGGGGTCCTACAATGAGCAGTTCTTC
>TRBV20-1|TRBD1|15|TRBJ2-7|-
CSARAPGQGTYEQYF
TGCAGTGCCAGGGCTCCGGGACAGGGAACCTACGAGCAGTACTTC
>TRBV5-1|TRBD1|15|TRBJ2-2|once
CASSVEAGGTGELLF
TGCGCCAGCAGCGTCGAGGCAGGGGGAACCGGGGAGCTGTTGTTT
>TRBV6-1|TRBD1|16|TRBJ1-1|-
CASSPPGQGANTEAFF
TGTGCCAGCAGTCCGCCGGGACAGGGGGCGAACACTGAAGCTTTCTTT
>TRBV3-1|-|13|TRBJ1-2|few
CASSQTGEYGYTF
TGTGCCAGCAGCCAAACCGGGGAGTATGGCTACACCTTC
>TRBV12-3/TRBV12-4|TRBD2|16|TRBJ2-5|-
CASSLGLAGRGETQYF
TGTGCCAGCAGTTTGGGACTAGCGGGCCGGGGGGAGACCCAGTACTTC
>TRBV12-3/TRBV12-4|-|14|TRBJ2-7|-
CASSSDMGSYEQYF
TGTGCCAGCAGCAGTGACATGGGATCCTACGAGCAGTACTTC
>TRBV5-1|-|18|TRBJ2-1|few
CASSLGRFGPRLYNEQFF
TGCGCCAGCAGCTTGGGTAGATTTGGTCCTCGTTTGTACAATGAGCAGTTCTTC
>TRBV12-3/TRBV12-4|-|14|TRBJ1-1|-
CASRKGVGNTEAFF
TGTGCCAGCAGGAAAGGGGTAGGGAACACTGAAGCTTTCTTT
>TRBV7-6|-|15|TRBJ2-1|-
CASSPLEGAYNEQFF
TGTGCCAGCAGCCCCCTTGAGGGGGCCTACAATGAGCAGTTCTTC
>TRBV7-2|-|14|TRBJ2-1|once
CASSPGEGVSEQFF
TGTGCCAGCAGCCCGGGGGAGGGGGTAAGTGAGCAGTTCTTC
>TRBV27|-|13|TRBJ2-2|-
CASSFAVTGELFF
TGTGCCAGCAGTTTTGCTGTTACCGGGGAGCTGTTTTTT
>TRBV12-3/TRBV12-4|TRBD2|18|TRBJ2-6|-
CASSLGTRPTARANVLTF
TGTGCCAGCAGCCTCGGGACTAGACCGACCGCGAGGGCCAACGTCCTGACTTTC
>TRBV5-5|-|15|TRBJ1-5|-
CASSLRRDPNQPQHF
TGTGCCAGCAGCTTGCGCAGGGACCCCAATCAGCCCCAGCATTTT
>TRBV10-3|TRBD2|13|TRBJ2-3|-
CAINREGIDTQYF
TGTGCCATCAACCGGGAGGGAATAGATACGCAGTATTTT
>TRBV6-2/TRBV6-3|TRBD1|14|TRBJ1-5|-
CASSGTAENQPQHF
TGTGCCAGCAGTGGGACAGCGGAAAATCAGCCCCAGCATTTT
>TRBV6-1|-|16|TRBJ2-6|-
CASTPGVHSGANVLTF
TGTGCCAGCACCCCGGGGGTACACTCTGGGGCCAACGTCCTGACTTTC